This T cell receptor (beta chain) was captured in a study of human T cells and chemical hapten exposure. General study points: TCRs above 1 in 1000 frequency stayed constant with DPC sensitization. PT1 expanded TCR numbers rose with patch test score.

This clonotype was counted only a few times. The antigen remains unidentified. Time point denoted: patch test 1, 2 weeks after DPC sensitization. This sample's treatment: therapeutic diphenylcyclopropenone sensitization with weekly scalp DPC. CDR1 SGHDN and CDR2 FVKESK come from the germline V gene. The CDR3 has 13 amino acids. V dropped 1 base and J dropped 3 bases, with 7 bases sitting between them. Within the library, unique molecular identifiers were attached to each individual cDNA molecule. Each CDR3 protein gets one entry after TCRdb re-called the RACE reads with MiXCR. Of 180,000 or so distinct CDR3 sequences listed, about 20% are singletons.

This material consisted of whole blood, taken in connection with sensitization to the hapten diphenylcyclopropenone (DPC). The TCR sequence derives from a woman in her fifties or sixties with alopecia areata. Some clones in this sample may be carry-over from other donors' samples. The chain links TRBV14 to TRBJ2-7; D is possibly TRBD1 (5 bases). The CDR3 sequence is CASSQVRGYEQYF. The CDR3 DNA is TGTGCCAGCAGCCAAGTTAGGGGCTACGAGCAGTACTTC.